The TCR beta chain described here comes from a study of T cells in Graves' hyperthyroidism and ophthalmopathy. The study defined stable Graves' hyperthyroidism as no ophthalmopathy progression within 18 months. Fresh peripheral blood, 10 ml, was the source of the PBMCs. This clonotype was detected a few times. Its antigen remains unidentified. Overall study results and limits: Blood samples included most of the expanded thyroid clonotypes exceeding 0.001.

Amplification yielded TCR beta CDR3 regions, with RNA transcripts as the source. HTBI primers were the set used in a first-round RT-PCR of the TCR CDR3. One entry per CDR3 protein results from TCRdb running MiXCR on the multiplex PCR reads. The sample includes some 760,000 distinct CDR3 sequences, 12% to 15% seen only once; the top ten take roughly 10%. The sequencing input was blood. This TCR came from a woman under 30 with Graves' hyperthyroidism.

The CDR3 spells CASSQETRQDTGELFF. In nucleotides, the CDR3 is TGCGCCAGCAGCCAAGAGACTAGACAGGACACCGGGGAGCTGTTTTTT. The V call is TRBV4-1, the J call TRBJ2-2; the D gene could be TRBD1 or TRBD2 (6 bases each). The CDR3 is 16 residues long. The germline V gene encodes CDR1 MGHRA and CDR2 YSYEKL. Trimming cost V 0 bases and J 3 bases, with 11 bases left between them.